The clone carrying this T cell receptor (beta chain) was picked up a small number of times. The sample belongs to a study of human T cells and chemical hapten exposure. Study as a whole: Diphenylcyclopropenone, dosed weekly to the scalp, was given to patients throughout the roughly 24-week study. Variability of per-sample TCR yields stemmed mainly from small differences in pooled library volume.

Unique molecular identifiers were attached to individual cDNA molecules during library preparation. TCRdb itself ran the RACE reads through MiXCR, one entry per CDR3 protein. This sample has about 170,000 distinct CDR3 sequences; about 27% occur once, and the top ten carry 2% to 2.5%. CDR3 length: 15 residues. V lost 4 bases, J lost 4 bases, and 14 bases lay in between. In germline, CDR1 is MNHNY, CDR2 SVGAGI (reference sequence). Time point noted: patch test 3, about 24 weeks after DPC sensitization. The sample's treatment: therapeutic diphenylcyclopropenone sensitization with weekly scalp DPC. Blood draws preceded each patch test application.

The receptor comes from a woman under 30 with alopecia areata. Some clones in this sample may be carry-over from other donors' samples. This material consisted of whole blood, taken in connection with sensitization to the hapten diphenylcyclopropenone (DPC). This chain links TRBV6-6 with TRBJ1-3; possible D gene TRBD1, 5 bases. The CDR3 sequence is CASSFRGEPGNTIYF. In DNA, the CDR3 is TGTGCCAGCAGTTTCAGAGGGGAGCCCGGAAACACCATATATTTT.